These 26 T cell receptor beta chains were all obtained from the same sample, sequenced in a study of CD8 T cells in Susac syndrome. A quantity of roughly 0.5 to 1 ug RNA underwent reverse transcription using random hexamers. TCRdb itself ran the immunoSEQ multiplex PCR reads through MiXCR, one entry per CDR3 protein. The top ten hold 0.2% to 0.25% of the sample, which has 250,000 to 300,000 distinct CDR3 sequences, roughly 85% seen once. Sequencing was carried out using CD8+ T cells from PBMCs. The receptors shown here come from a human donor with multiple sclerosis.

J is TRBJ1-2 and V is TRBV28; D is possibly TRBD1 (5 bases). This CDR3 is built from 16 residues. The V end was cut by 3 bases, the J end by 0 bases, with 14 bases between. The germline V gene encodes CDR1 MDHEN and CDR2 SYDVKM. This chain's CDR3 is CASSLGDAITNYGYTF. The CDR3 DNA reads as TGTGCCAGCAGTTTGGGGGACGCAATTACTAACTATGGCTACACCTTC.

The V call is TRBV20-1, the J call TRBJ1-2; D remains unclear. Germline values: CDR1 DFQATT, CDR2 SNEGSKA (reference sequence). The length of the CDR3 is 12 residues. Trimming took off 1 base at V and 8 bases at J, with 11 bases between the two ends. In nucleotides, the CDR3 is TGCAGTGCTAGAGTCGGAAAGGAAGGCTACACCTTC. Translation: CSARVGKEGYTF.

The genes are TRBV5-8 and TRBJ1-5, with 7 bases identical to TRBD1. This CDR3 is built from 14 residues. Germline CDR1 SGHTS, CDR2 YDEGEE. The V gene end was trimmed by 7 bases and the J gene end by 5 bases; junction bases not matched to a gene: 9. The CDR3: CASEDRGLYQPQHF. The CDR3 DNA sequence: TGTGCCAGCGAGGATAGGGGGCTGTATCAGCCCCAGCATTTT.

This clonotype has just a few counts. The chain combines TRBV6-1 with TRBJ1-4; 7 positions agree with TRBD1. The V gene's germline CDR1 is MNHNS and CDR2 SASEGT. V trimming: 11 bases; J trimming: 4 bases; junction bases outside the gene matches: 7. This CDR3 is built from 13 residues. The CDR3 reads CACGGQSNEKLFF. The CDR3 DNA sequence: TGTGCCTGCGGGGGACAGAGTAATGAAAAACTGTTTTTT.

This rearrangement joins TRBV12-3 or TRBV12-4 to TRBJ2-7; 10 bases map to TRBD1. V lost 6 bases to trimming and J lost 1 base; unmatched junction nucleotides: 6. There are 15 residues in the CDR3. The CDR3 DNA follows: TGTGCCAGCAGGCGACAGGGGGCTGGATCCTACGAGCAGTACTTC. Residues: CASRRQGAGSYEQYF.

Here the CDR3 reads CASSAGFDNQPQHF. CDR3 bases: TGTGCCAGCAGCGCAGGGTTCGACAATCAGCCCCAGCATTTT. J is TRBJ1-5 and V is TRBV9; possible D gene TRBD1, 5 bases. CDR1 and CDR2 from the germline V gene are SGDLS and YYNGEE. The V gene lost 3 bases and the J gene lost 3 bases, with 10 bases spanning the gap. CDR3 length: 14 residues.

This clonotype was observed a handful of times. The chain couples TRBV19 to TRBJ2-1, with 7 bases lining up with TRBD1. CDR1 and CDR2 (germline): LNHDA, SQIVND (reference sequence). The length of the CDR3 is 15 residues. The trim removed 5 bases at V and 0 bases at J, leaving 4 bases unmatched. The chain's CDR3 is CASSPWTGSYNEQFF. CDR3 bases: TGTGCCAGTAGTCCCTGGACAGGCTCCTACAATGAGCAGTTCTTC.

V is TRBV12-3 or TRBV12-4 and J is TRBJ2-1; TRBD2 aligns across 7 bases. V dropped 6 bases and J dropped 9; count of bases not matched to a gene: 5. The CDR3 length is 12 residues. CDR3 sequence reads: CASRPSGVEQFF. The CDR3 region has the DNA TGTGCCAGCAGGCCAAGCGGGGTTGAGCAGTTCTTC.

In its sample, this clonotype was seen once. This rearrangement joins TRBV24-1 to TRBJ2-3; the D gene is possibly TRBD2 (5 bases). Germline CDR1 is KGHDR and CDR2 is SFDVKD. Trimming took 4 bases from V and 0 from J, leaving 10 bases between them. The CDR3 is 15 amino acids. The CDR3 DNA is TGTGCCACCAGTGAGGGAGAACCTAGCACAGATACGCAGTATTTT. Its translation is CATSEGEPSTDTQYF.

In DNA, the CDR3 is TGCAGTGCTAGAGATCGAGCGGGAGTATACCAAGAGACCCAGTACTTC. This sequence encodes CSARDRAGVYQETQYF. The genes are TRBV20-1 and TRBJ2-5; 8 nucleotides line up with TRBD2. The trim removed 0 bases at V and 0 bases at J, leaving 6 bases unmatched. The CDR3 is made up of 16 amino acids. CDR1 DFQATT and CDR2 SNEGSKA come from the germline V gene (reference sequence).

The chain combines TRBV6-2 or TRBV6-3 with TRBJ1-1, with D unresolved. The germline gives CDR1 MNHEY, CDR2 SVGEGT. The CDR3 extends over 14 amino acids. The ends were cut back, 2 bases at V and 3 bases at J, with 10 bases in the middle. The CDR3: CASSYRLADTEAFF. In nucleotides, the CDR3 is TGTGCCAGCAGTTACAGGTTAGCGGACACTGAAGCTTTCTTT.

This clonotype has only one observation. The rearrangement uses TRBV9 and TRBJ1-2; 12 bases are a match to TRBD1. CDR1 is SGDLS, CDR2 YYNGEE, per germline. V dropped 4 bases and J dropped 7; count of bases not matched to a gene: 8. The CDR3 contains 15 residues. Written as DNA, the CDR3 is TGTGCCAGCAGCCCCAGGGGACAGGGGGCGCCTGGCTACACCTTC. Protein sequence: CASSPRGQGAPGYTF.

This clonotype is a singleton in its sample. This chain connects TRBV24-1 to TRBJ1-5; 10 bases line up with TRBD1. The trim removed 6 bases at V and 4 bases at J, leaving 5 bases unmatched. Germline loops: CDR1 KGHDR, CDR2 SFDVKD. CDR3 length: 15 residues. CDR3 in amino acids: CATSPGTGVNQPQHF. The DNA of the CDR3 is TGTGCCACCAGTCCAGGGACAGGGGTAAATCAGCCCCAGCATTTT.

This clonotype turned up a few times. CDR3 residues: CATPRGLAGDYEQYF. CDR3 nucleotides: TGTGCCACCCCTCGGGGTCTAGCGGGGGACTACGAGCAGTACTTC. The genes are TRBV24-1 and TRBJ2-7, with 10 bases fitting TRBD2. Germline V gives CDR1 KGHDR, CDR2 SFDVKD. J was trimmed by 3 bases and V by 9 bases; bases with no gene match: 10. The CDR3 has 15 residues.

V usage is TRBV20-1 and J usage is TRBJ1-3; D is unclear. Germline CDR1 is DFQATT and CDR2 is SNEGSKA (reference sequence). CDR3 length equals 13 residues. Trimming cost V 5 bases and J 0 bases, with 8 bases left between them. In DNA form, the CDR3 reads TGCAGTGCTCCCACGGACTCTGGAAACACCATATATTTT. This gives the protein CSAPTDSGNTIYF.

CDR3 protein: CASSPEMRTEAFF. In DNA form, the CDR3 reads TGTGCCAGCAGCCCAGAGATGAGGACTGAAGCTTTCTTT. This chain uses TRBV11-2 with TRBJ1-1; no reliable D call. Germline loops: CDR1 SGHAT, CDR2 FQNNGV. The germline V and J ends were trimmed by 5 bases and 5 bases, with 12 bases remaining between them. The CDR3 has 13 residues.

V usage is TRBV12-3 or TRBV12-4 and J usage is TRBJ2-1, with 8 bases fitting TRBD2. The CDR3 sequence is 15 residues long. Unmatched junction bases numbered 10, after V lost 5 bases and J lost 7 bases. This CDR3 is CASSLGLGEENEQFF. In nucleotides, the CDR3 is TGTGCCAGCAGTCTGGGACTAGGGGAAGAAAATGAGCAGTTCTTC.

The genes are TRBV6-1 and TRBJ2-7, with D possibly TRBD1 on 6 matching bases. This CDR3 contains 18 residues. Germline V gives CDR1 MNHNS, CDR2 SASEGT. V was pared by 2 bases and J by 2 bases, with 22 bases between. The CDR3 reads CASSELLDETGLPYEQYF. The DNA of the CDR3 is TGTGCCAGCAGTGAACTTCTCGATGAGACAGGCCTCCCCTACGAGCAGTACTTC.

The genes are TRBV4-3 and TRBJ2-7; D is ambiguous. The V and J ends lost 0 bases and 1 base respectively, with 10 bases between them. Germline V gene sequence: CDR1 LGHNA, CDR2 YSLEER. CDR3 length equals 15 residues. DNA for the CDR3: TGCGCCAGCAGCCAAGATCTGAGCAGGTCCTACGAGCAGTACTTC. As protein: CASSQDLSRSYEQYF.

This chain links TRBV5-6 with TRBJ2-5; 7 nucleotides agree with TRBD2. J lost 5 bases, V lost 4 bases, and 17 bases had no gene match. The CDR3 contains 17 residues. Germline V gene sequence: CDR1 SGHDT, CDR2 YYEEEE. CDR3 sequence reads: CASSPGLSPGWTETQYF. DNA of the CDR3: TGTGCCAGCAGCCCGGGACTATCTCCTGGCTGGACGGAGACCCAGTACTTC.

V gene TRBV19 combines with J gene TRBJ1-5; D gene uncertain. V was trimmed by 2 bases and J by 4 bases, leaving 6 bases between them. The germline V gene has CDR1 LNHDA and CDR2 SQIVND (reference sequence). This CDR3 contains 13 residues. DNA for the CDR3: TGTGCCAGTAGTATATGGGGAAATCAGCCCCAGCATTTT. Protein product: CASSIWGNQPQHF.

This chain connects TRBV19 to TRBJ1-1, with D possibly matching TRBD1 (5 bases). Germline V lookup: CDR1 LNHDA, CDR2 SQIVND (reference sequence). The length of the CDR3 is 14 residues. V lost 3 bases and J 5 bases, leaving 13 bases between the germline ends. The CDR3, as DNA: TGTGCCAGTAGTATTCTCGACGGGGGAACTGAAGCTTTCTTT. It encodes CASSILDGGTEAFF.

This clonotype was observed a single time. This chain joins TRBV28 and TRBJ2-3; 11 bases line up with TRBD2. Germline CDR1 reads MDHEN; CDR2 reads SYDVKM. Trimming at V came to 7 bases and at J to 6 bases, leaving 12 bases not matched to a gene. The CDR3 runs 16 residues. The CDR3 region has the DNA TGTGCCAGCACCAAAAGACTAGCGGGACCTTTGGATACGCAGTATTTT. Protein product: CASTKRLAGPLDTQYF. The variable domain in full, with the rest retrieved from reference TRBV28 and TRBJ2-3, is DVKVTQSSRYLVKRTGEKVFLECVQDMDHENMFWYRQDPGLGLRLIYFSYDVKMKEKGDIPEGYSVSREKKERFSLILESASTNQTSMYLCASTKRLAGPLDTQYFGPGTRLTVL.

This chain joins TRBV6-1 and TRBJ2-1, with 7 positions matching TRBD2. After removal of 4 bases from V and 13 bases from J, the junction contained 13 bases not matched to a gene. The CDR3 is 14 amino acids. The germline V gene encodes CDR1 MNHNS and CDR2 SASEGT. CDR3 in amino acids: CASSGLADTLNQFF. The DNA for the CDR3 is TGTGCCAGCAGTGGACTAGCCGACACCCTAAACCAGTTCTTC.

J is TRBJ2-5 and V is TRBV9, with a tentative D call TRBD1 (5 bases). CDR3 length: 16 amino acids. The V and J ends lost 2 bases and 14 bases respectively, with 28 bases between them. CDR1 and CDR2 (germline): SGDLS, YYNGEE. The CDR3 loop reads CASSVWIRQITTHPYF. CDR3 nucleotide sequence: TGTGCCAGCAGCGTTTGGATAAGACAGATTACTACCCACCCTTACTTC.

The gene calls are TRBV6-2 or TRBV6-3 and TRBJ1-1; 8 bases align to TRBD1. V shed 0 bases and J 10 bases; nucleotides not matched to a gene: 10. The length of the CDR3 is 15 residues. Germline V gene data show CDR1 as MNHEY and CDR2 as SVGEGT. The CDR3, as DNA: TGTGCCAGCAGTTACTCCCGGGACAGGTCGCGGGGAGCTTTCTTT. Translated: CASSYSRDRSRGAFF.